This entry is about one TCR beta chain. This entry belongs to a study of blood T cell repertoires in COVID-19. CDR3 length: 11 amino acids. CDR1 and CDR2 (germline): LNHNV, YYDKDF (reference sequence). Between the trimmed V and J ends, which lost 4 bases and 4 bases, there was a span of 5 bases. The repertoire was sequenced with immunoSEQ multiplex PCR; TCRdb's copy has only in-frame clones and lacks some. The sample lists about 180,000 clones; 75% to 80% were seen once. The chain is built from TRBV15 and TRBJ2-7, with D unresolved. Sequencing used peripheral blood. The origin of this receptor is a woman aged 70-85 years with acute or convalescent COVID-19. Here the CDR3 reads CATSNRYEQYF. In DNA form, the CDR3 reads TGTGCCACCAGCAACCGGTACGAGCAGTACTTC.